Shown below are 21 T cell receptor beta chains from a single sample sequenced in a study of T cells expressing NK-cell markers. TCRdb re-called the 5' RACE reads; every CDR3 protein appears as one record, without DNA. The listing records more than 400,000 distinct CDR3 sequences. Sample: blood T cells: a sorted CD56 or NKG2C T cell subset, CD4+ or CD8+ T cells, or bulk PBMC T cells (not recorded which). The receptors derive from a woman between 18 and 75 years old in good health.

V gene TRBV7-9 combines with J gene TRBJ1-1; checking the TCRdb D call of TRBD1 is not possible without DNA. This CDR3 comprises 15 residues. The germline CDR1 and CDR2 sequences are SEHNR and FQNEAQ (reference sequence). CDR3 in amino acids: CASSTGGILNTEAFF.

The chain combines TRBV7-2 with TRBJ1-5. This CDR3 is 15 amino acids long. Germline lookup yields CDR1 SGHTA and CDR2 FQGNSA. The CDR3 region is CASSLEIGDRKPQHF.

This rearrangement joins TRBV7-2 to TRBJ2-3. Germline V gene sequence: CDR1 SGHTA, CDR2 FQGNSA. The CDR3 is 16 amino acids. The CDR3 reads CASSLVRGATMDTQYF.

V is TRBV21-1 and J is TRBJ1-5. TRBV21-1 is a listed pseudogene. The CDR3 contains 15 residues. Here the CDR3 reads CASSNGRSPDQPQHF.

This sequence joins TRBV5-4 and TRBJ2-6. The CDR3 is made up of 15 amino acids. Germline V gene sequence: CDR1 SGHNT, CDR2 YYREEE (reference sequence). The chain's CDR3 is CASSLKAPGANVLTF.

The V gene is TRBV20-1, the J gene TRBJ1-1. There are 13 residues in the CDR3. In germline, CDR1 is DFQATT, CDR2 SNEGSKA (reference sequence). The CDR3 is CSAGRAGSTEAFF.

This chain uses TRBV7-9 with TRBJ2-5. The CDR3 is 14 amino acids. The V gene's germline CDR1 is SEHNR and CDR2 FQNEAQ (reference sequence). CDR3 loop: CASSLAFARETQYF.

This chain connects TRBV5-6 to TRBJ2-7; TCRdb lists TRBD2, though no DNA is available to test this call. From germline, CDR1 is SGHDT and CDR2 YYEEEE. The CDR3 loop spans 14 amino acids. The CDR3 here is CASAPGTRSYEQYF. Based on the CDR3 plus reference TRBV5-6 and TRBJ2-7, the full variable domain is DAGVTQSPTHLIKTRGQQVTLRCSPKSGHDTVSWYQQALGQGPQFIFQYYEEEERQRGNFPDRFSGHQFPNYSSELNVNALLLGDSALYLCASAPGTRSYEQYFGPGTRLTVT.

This chain uses TRBV4-2 with TRBJ2-7; TCRdb gives TRBD1 as the D gene, but with no DNA this cannot be confirmed. The CDR3 covers 15 residues. The V gene's germline CDR1 is LGHNA and CDR2 YNFKEQ. Here the CDR3 reads CASSRGGDSSYEQYF.

The V gene is TRBV6-1, the J gene TRBJ1-1. The CDR3 totals 11 residues. Per germline, CDR1 MNHNS and CDR2 SASEGT. Here the CDR3 reads CASNLNTEAFF.

V is TRBV6-2 or TRBV6-3 and J is TRBJ2-5; TCRdb designates TRBD2, a call that cannot be tested without DNA. Germline V gene sequence: CDR1 MNHEY, CDR2 SVGEGT. The CDR3 extends over 14 amino acids. The CDR3 sequence is CASRRLDPQETQYF.

The chain carries TRBV5-1 and TRBJ2-5; the TCRdb call, TRBD1, lacks DNA for checking. The CDR3 runs to 13 residues. In germline, CDR1 is SGHRS, CDR2 YFSETQ. CDR3: CASSYGIQETQYF.

The V call is TRBV27, the J call TRBJ1-6; TCRdb proposes TRBD1, but this gene call is untestable without DNA. This CDR3 region has 13 residues. Per germline, CDR1 MNHEY and CDR2 SMNVEV (reference sequence). This CDR3 is CASSYGTVSPLHF.

The chain employs TRBV7-8 and TRBJ2-3; TCRdb proposes TRBD2, but this gene call is untestable without DNA. Germline V lookup: CDR1 SGHVS, CDR2 FQNEAQ. This CDR3 contains 16 residues. The chain's CDR3 is CASSIAGLAGEVTQYF.

This rearrangement joins TRBV30 to TRBJ1-1; no DNA is available, so the TRBD1 call from TCRdb remains unchecked. Germline V lookup: CDR1 GTSNPN, CDR2 SVGIG (reference sequence). The CDR3 is made up of 12 amino acids. CDR3 loop: CACGTAGAEAFF.

The rearrangement joins TRBV12-3 or TRBV12-4 to TRBJ2-7; TCRdb picks TRBD2, but there is no DNA to check that call. This CDR3 region has 13 residues. Here the CDR3 reads CASMREVPYEQYF.

This rearrangement joins TRBV20-1 to TRBJ2-7; TCRdb's assignment of TRBD2 cannot be checked, as there is no DNA. Germline loops: CDR1 DFQATT, CDR2 SNEGSKA (reference sequence). The CDR3 length is 15 residues. This CDR3 is CSANNLAGPSYEQYF.

The chain joins TRBV18 to TRBJ2-5. Germline CDR1 KGHSH, CDR2 LQKENI. CDR3 size: 14 residues. CDR3 sequence reads: CASSPLADEETQYF.

The rearrangement joins TRBV4-3 to TRBJ2-5; the TRBD2 assignment by TCRdb is unverifiable without DNA. From germline, CDR1 is LGHNA and CDR2 YSLEER. This CDR3 region has 16 residues. The CDR3 loop is CASSPNGGLSPETQYF.

The chain combines TRBV11-2 with TRBJ2-3. Germline V gene sequence: CDR1 SGHAT, CDR2 FQNNGV. This CDR3 region has 11 residues. This CDR3 is CASRLTLTQYF.

This rearrangement joins TRBV5-1 to TRBJ2-1; TCRdb returns TRBD2, unconfirmable since there is no DNA. There are 14 residues in the CDR3. Germline V gene sequence: CDR1 SGHRS, CDR2 YFSETQ. CDR3 amino acids: CASSLRAGYNEQFF.